There are a few counts of the clone carrying this TCR beta chain. Its antigen is unidentified. One junction end does not reproduce the germline sequence, and a read error may be involved. Germline CDR1 MNHEY, CDR2 SVGEGT. The CDR3 has 15 amino acids. TCRdb called the 5' RACE reads again in MiXCR, with one record for every CDR3 protein. The sample has some 840,000 distinct CDR3 sequences; 10% to 15% are singletons. The sample belongs to a study of CD8 T cells in ankylosing spondylitis. General study points: Among TCR beta sequences, a motif of fewer than 10 highly homologous variants appeared characteristic of ankylosing spondylitis blood. Some of the motif variants had earlier been found in reactive arthritis patients' fluid and blood. The authors found the disease-linked clones to be CD8+ and relatively rare in peripheral blood.

The chain couples TRBV6-2 or TRBV6-3 to TRBJ2-1; either TRBD1 or TRBD2 may supply D (5 bases each). The sequence was collected from a male donor with ankylosing spondylitis. Material for sequencing was blood, either unsorted or a sorted T cell fraction (not recorded which). The CDR3 DNA reads TGTGCCACCAGTCGGGGCCTTAGCTCCTACAATGAGCAGTTCTTC. Its protein is CATSRGLSSYNEQFF.